This T cell receptor beta chain was found in a study of OX40 agonist ivuxolimab in advanced cancers. Study overall: Ivuxolimab, an antibody that agonizes OX40 (CD134), was administered to the patients. Head and neck, renal cell, melanoma or hepatocellular carcinoma were the cancers that dose-escalation patients had. Mean age roughly 65 years, range about 20 to 90; 82.7% male. Study findings and constraints: Partly responding patients at 0.1-3.0 mg/kg showed some of the smallest clonal expansion.

Repertoires were generated with immunoSEQ multiplex PCR, while TCRdb's copy carries only in-frame clones and drops some. Among fewer than 55,000 clones listed, around 81% were seen once. Turning to this clone: As yet, its antigen is unknown. Its ends do not fully match the called genes, so a read error is possible.

Here the sequenced sample was CD4+ or CD8+ T cells sorted from blood, taken in a trial of the OX40 agonist ivuxolimab. This clonotype was sampled from an adult with an advanced solid tumor such as melanoma, head and neck, liver or kidney cancer.

CDR3 loop: CASKTGAYERYF. The DNA of the CDR3 is TGTGCCAGCAAGACAGGGGCCTACGAGCGGTACTTC. The chain links TRBV6-6 to TRBJ2-7, with TRBD1 identical over 8 bases. The germline V gene encodes CDR1 MNHNY and CDR2 SVGAGI (reference sequence). The CDR3 runs 12 residues.